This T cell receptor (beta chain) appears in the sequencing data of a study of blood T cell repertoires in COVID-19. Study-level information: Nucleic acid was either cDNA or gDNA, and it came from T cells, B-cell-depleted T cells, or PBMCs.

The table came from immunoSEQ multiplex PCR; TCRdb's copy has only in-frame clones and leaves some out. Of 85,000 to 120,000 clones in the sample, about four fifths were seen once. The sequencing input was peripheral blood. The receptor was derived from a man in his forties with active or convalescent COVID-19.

CDR3 sequence: CASSIQGALNTEAFF. The CDR3 DNA sequence: TGTGCCAGTAGTATCCAGGGGGCCCTGAACACTGAAGCTTTCTTT. V usage is TRBV19 and J usage is TRBJ1-1, with 8 bases identical to TRBD1. Germline values: CDR1 LNHDA, CDR2 SQIVND (reference sequence). The CDR3 consists of 15 residues. V shed 3 bases, J shed 0 bases, and the junction held 3 bases outside the gene matches.